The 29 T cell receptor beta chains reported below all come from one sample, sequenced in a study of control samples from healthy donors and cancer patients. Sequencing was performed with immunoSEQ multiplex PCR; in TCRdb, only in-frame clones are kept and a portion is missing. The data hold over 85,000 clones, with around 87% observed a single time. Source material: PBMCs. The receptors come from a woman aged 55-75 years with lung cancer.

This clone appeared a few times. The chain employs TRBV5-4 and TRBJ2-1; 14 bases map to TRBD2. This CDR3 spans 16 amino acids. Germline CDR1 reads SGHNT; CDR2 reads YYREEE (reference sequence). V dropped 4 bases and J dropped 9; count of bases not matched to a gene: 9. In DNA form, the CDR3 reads TGTGCCAGCAGCGAGGGACTAGCGGGAGTCGAGGGTGAGCAGTTCTTC. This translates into CASSEGLAGVEGEQFF.

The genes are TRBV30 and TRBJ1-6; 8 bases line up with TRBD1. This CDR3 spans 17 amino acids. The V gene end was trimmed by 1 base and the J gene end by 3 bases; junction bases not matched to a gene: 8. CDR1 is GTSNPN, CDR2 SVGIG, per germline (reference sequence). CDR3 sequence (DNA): TGTGCCTGGAGTGCTCAGGGGGCAAAAGGCTATAATTCACCCCTCCACTTT. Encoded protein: CAWSAQGAKGYNSPLHF.

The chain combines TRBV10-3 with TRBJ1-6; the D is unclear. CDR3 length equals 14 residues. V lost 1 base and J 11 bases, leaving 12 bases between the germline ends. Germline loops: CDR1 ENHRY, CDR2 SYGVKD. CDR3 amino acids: CAISEYGSATPLHF. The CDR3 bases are TGTGCCATCAGTGAGTACGGGTCGGCTACACCCCTCCACTTT.

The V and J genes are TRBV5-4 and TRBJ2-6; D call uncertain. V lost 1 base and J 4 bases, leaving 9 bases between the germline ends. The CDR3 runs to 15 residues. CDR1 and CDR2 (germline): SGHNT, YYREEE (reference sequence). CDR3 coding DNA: TGTGCCAGCAGCTTGATCGGGTTAGGGGCCAACGTCCTGACTTTC. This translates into CASSLIGLGANVLTF.

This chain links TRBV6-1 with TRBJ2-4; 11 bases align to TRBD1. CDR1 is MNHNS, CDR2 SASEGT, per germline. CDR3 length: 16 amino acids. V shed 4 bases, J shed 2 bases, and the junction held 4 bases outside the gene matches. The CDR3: CASSGGTGGTKNIQYF. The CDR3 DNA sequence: TGTGCCAGCAGTGGAGGGACAGGGGGGACCAAAAACATTCAGTACTTC.

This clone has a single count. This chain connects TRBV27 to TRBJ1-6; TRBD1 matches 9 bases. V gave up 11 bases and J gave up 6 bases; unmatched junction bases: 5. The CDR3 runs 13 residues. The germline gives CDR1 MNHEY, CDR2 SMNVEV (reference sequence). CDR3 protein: CAAHRGLNSPLHF. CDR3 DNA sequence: TGTGCCGCCCACAGGGGGCTTAATTCACCCCTCCACTTT.

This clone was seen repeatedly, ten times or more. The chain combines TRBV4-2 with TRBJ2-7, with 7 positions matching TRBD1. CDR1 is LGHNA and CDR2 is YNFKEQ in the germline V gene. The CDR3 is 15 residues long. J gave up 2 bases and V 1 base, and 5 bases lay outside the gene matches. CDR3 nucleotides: TGTGCCAGCAGCCAAGGGACGGGACAGACCTACGAGCAGTACTTC. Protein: CASSQGTGQTYEQYF.

The CDR3 here is CASWTLDYGYTF. CDR3 bases: TGTGCCAGCTGGACCTTGGACTATGGCTACACCTTC. The chain employs TRBV28 and TRBJ1-2; no firm D call. The CDR3 spans 12 residues. The ends were cut back, 8 bases at V and 3 bases at J, with 10 bases in the middle. Germline-derived CDR1 and CDR2 are MDHEN and SYDVKM.

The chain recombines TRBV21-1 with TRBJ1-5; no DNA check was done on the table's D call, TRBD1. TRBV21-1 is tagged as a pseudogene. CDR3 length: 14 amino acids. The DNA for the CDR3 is TGTGCCAGCAGCCAGGGGCCCATCAATCAGCCCCAGCATTTT. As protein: CASSQGPINQPQHF.

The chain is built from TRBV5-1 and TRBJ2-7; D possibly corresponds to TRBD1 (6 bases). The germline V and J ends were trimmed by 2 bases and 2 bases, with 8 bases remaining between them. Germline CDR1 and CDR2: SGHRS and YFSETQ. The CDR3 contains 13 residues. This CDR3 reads CASSFGQTYEQYF. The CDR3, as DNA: TGCGCCAGCAGCTTTGGACAGACCTACGAGCAGTACTTC.

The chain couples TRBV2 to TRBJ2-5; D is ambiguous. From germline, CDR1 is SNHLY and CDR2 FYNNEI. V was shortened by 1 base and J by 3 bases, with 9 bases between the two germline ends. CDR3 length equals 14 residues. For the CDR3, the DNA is TGTGCCAGCAGTGAAGGGGCTGCCAAAGAGACCCAGTACTTC. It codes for CASSEGAAKETQYF.

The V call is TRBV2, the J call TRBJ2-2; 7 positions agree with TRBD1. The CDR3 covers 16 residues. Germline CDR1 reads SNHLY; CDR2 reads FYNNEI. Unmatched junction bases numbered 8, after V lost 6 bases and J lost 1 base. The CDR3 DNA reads TGTGCCAGCAGGGCCAGGACAGGTCAGAACACCGGGGAGCTGTTTTTT. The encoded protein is CASRARTGQNTGELFF.

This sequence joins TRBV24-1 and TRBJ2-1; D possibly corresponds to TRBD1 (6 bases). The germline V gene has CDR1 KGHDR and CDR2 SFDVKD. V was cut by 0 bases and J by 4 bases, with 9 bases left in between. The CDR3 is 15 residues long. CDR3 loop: CATSDLRTAYNEQFF. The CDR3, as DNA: TGTGCCACCAGTGATTTGCGGACAGCTTACAATGAGCAGTTCTTC.

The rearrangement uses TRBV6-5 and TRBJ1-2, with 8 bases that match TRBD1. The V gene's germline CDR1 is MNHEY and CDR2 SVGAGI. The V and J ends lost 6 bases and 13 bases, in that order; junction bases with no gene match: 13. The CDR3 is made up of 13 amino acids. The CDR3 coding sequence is TGTGCCAGCAGACCCGGACAGGGCGGTCTCTGCACCTTC. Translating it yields CASRPGQGGLCTF.

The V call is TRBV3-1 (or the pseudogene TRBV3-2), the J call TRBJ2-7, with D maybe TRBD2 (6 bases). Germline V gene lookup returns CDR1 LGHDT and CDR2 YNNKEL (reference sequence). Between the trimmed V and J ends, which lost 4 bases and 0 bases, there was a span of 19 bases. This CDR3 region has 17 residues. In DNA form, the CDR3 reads TGTGCCAGCAGCCCTGCCCCGACGGGGGACCACTCCTACGAGCAGTACTTC. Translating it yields CASSPAPTGDHSYEQYF.

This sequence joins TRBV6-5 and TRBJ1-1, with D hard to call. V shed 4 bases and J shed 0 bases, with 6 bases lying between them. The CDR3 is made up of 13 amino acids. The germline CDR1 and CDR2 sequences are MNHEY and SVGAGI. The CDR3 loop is CASSFTMNTEAFF. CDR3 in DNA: TGTGCCAGCAGTTTTACAATGAACACTGAAGCTTTCTTT.

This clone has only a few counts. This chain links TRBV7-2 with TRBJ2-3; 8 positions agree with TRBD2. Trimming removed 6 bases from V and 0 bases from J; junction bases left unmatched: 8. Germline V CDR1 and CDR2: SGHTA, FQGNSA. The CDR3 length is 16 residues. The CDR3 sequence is CASSRTSGGSTDTQYF. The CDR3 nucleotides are TGTGCCAGCAGTAGGACCAGCGGGGGAAGCACAGATACGCAGTATTTT.

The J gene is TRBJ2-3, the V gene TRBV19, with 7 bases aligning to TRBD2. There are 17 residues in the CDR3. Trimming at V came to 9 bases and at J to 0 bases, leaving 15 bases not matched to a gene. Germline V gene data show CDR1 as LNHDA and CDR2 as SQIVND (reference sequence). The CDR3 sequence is CASMPQSGSGSTDTQYF. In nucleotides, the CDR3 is TGTGCCAGCATGCCTCAAAGTGGTAGCGGGAGCACAGATACGCAGTATTTT.

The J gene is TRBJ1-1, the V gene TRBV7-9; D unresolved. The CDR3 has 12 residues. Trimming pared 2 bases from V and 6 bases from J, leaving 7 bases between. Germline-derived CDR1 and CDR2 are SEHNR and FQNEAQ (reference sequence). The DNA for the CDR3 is TGTGCCAGCAGCTTACCTGGCCCTGAAGCTTTCTTT. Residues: CASSLPGPEAFF.

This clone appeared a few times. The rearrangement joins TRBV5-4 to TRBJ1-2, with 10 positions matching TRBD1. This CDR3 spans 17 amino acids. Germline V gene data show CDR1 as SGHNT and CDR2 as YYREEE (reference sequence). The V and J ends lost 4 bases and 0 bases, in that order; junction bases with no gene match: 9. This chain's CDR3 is CASSGDRGQESNYGYTF. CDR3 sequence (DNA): TGTGCCAGCAGCGGTGACAGGGGGCAGGAATCTAACTATGGCTACACCTTC.

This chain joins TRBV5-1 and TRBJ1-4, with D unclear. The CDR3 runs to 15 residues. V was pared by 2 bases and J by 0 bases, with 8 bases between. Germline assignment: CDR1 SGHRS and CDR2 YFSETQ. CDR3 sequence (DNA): TGCGCCAGCAGCTTTGCCAGTGCAACTAATGAAAAACTGTTTTTT. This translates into CASSFASATNEKLFF.

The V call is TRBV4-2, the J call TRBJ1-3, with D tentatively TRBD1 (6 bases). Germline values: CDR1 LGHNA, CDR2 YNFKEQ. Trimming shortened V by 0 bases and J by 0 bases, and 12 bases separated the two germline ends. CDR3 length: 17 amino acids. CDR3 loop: CASSQESTGDSGNTIYF. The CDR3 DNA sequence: TGTGCCAGCAGCCAAGAATCGACAGGAGACTCTGGAAACACCATATATTTT.

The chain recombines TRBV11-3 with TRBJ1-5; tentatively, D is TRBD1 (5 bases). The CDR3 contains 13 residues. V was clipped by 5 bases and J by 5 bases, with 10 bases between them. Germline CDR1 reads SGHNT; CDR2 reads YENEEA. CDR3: CASSPTVDQPQHF. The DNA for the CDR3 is TGTGCCAGCAGCCCGACAGTGGATCAGCCCCAGCATTTT.

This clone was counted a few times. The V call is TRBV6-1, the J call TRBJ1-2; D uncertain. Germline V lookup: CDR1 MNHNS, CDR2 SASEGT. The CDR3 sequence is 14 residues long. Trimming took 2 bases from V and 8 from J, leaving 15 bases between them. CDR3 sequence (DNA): TGTGCCAGCAGTGAAATTCCTACGGCGGGCGGCTACACCTTC. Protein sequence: CASSEIPTAGGYTF.

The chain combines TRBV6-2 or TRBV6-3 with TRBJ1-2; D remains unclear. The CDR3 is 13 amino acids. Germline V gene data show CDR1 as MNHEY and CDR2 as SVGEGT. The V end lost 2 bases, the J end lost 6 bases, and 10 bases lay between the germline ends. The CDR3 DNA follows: TGTGCCAGCAGTTACGGGCAGACTCATGGCTACACCTTC. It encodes CASSYGQTHGYTF.

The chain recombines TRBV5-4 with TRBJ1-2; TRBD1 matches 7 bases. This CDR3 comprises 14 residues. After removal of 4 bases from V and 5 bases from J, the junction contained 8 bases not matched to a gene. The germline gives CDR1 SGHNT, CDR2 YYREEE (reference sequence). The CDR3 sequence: CASSPGGQIYGYTF. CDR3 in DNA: TGTGCCAGCAGCCCCGGGGGACAGATTTATGGCTACACCTTC.

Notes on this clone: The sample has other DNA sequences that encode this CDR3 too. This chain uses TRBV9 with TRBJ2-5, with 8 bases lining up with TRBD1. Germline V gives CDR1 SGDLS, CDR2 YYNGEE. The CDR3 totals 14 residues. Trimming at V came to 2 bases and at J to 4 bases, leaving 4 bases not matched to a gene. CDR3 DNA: TGTGCCAGCAGCGTCAACAGGGGGAGAGAGACCCAGTACTTC. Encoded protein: CASSVNRGRETQYF.

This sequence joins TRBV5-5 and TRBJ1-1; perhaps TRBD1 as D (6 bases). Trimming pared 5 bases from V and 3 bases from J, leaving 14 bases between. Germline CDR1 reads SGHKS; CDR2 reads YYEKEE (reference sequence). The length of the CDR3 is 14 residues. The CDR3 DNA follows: TGTGCCAGCAGATCACCCGGACAGTACACTGAAGCTTTCTTT. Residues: CASRSPGQYTEAFF.

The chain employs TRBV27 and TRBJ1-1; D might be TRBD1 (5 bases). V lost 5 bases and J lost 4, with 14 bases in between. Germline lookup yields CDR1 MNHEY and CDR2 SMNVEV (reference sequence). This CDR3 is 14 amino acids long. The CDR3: CASSPRGVSTEAFF. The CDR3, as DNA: TGTGCCAGCAGTCCTCGGGGGGTTTCCACTGAAGCTTTCTTT.